This is a list of T cell receptor beta chains from one sample in a study of blood T cells in healthy people across ages. TCRdb redid the calling of the 5' RACE reads with MiXCR, one entry per CDR3 protein. The sample yields around 1.1 million distinct CDR3 sequences, less than 45% seen once. The sequenced sample consisted of blood. The source is a man aged 18 to 35 in good health. Each CDR3 is given with its conserved first and last residue. A D gene is named only where the DNA matches it firmly. Only some rows state a clone size, as once, few, many or a class for expanded clones.

d_gene,j_gene,abundance,v_gene,CDR3nt,CDR3aa
TRBD1,TRBJ2-1,few,TRBV3-1,TGTGCCAGCAGCCCTTGGACAGGGGGTGACTACAATGAGCAGTTCTTC,CASSPWTGGDYNEQFF
TRBD1,TRBJ2-7,few,TRBV29-1,TGCAGCGTTGTACAGGGGGTGCTCCCCTACGAGCAGTACTTC,CSVVQGVLPYEQYF
TRBD1,TRBJ2-7,.,TRBV12-3/TRBV12-4,TGTGCCAGCAGTTTAGATGGCGGACAGGAGTACGAGCAGTACTTC,CASSLDGGQEYEQYF
.,TRBJ2-3,.,TRBV4-1,TGCGCCAGCAGCCAAGAAGCCCAGGGGCGGTCAGATACGCAGTATTTT,CASSQEAQGRSDTQYF
.,TRBJ1-2,.,TRBV20-1,TGCAGTGTTTTAGGCAGCGCCGCTAACTATGGCTACACCTTC,CSVLGSAANYGYTF
TRBD2,TRBJ2-4,few,TRBV24-1,TGTGCCACCAGCCCCGGGACTAGAAACATTCAGTACTTC,CATSPGTRNIQYF
.,TRBJ2-7,.,TRBV9,TGTGCCAGCAGCGTCGACGGCAATGAGCAGTACTTC,CASSVDGNEQYF
.,TRBJ1-2,.,TRBV20-1,TGCAGTGCTAGCACCTCGGGCGACTTCGGTGGCTACACCTTC,CSASTSGDFGGYTF
.,TRBJ2-2,.,TRBV9,TGTGCCAGCAGCGTAGGGCAGATTAACACCGGGGAGCTGTTTTTT,CASSVGQINTGELFF
.,TRBJ1-1,few,TRBV12-3/TRBV12-4,TGTGCCAGCACCACAACCACTGGGGCTTTCTTT,CASTTTTGAFF
.,TRBJ2-3,few,TRBV2,TGTGCCAGGTCTTGGAGGGATACGCAGTATTTT,CARSWRDTQYF
.,TRBJ2-3,.,TRBV7-9,TGTGCCAACAGCTCGGCGAAGGAAAAACGTCAACATGTAGATACGCAGTATTTT,CANSSAKEKRQHVDTQYF
.,TRBJ1-2,few,TRBV9,TGTGCCAGCAGCGTAGATATATTACGGGCCGACACCTTC,CASSVDILRADTF
.,TRBJ1-1,few,TRBV12-3/TRBV12-4,TGTGCCAGCTCCGGGGGGGCAGGGTCCGGTGAAGCTTTCTTT,CASSGGAGSGEAFF
.,TRBJ1-1,.,TRBV14,TGTGCCAGCAGCCATCCTTTGGGGGATTTAAGACGGAACACTGAAGCTTTCTTT,CASSHPLGDLRRNTEAFF
.,TRBJ2-3,few,TRBV7-9,TGTGCCAGCAGCTTAGCTCGCAGCTCCAGTACAGATACGCAGTATTTT,CASSLARSSSTDTQYF
.,TRBJ2-7,.,TRBV5-1,TGCGCCAGCAGCTTGGTGTCAGGCTTTGGGTACGAGCAGTACTTC,CASSLVSGFGYEQYF
.,TRBJ2-3,.,TRBV12-3/TRBV12-4,TGTGCCAGCAGTCCTACAGGAATAGCAGATATGCAATATTTT,CASSPTGIADMQYF
.,TRBJ1-1,few,TRBV20-1,TGCAGTGCTAGAGATGTGGGGGGACGCACTGAAGCTTTCTTT,CSARDVGGRTEAFF
TRBD1,TRBJ2-5,.,TRBV6-2/TRBV6-3,TGTGCCAGCAGTAGGACAGGCGTGACCCAGTACTTC,CASSRTGVTQYF
.,TRBJ2-1,few,TRBV6-6,TGTGCCAGCAGTGCCACCGGGACTGTCTACAATGAGCAGTTCTTC,CASSATGTVYNEQFF
.,TRBJ2-4,few,TRBV9,TGTGCCAGCAGCGTAGATGAGGCCGGGTTAGCCAAAAACATTCAGTACTTC,CASSVDEAGLAKNIQYF
.,TRBJ2-3,.,TRBV7-9,TGTGCCAGCAGCACCAGACTCGTTTTCGCGCAGTATTTT,CASSTRLVFAQYF
.,TRBJ2-1,.,TRBV20-1,TGCAGTGCTAGTCCGGCACCTAGGGATGAGCAGTTCTTC,CSASPAPRDEQFF
TRBD2,TRBJ2-3,few,TRBV20-1,TGCAGCGCAGGACTCCTCCCCGGGACTAGTATTTTCACAGATACGCAGTATTTT,CSAGLLPGTSIFTDTQYF
.,TRBJ1-2,.,TRBV6-6,TGTGCCAGCAGTTTTGGGGGCAGGAAGGACTATGGCTACACCTTC,CASSFGGRKDYGYTF
.,TRBJ1-1,few,TRBV9,TGTGCCAGCAGCGTAGGGCCCGAGGTCGGGAACACTGAAGCTTTCTTT,CASSVGPEVGNTEAFF
.,TRBJ2-7,.,TRBV11-3,TGTGCCAGCTCCACAGATGCGTCGACGAGCTCCTACAATGAGCAGTACTTC,CASSTDASTSSYNEQYF
.,TRBJ1-1,.,TRBV7-9,TGTGCCAGCAGCTTTTTTGATCGGGTGAACACTGAAGCTTTCTTT,CASSFFDRVNTEAFF
.,TRBJ2-3,.,TRBV7-9,TGTGCCAGCAGCCGGGGTGACCTCACAGATACGCAGTATTTT,CASSRGDLTDTQYF
TRBD1,TRBJ1-5,.,TRBV2,TGTGCCAGCAGGTACGGGACAGCCAATAGCAATCAGCCCCAGCATTTT,CASRYGTANSNQPQHF
TRBD1,TRBJ1-2,.,TRBV4-1,TGCGCCAGCAGCCAAGGAATAGGGGGCGCCTATGGCTACACCTTC,CASSQGIGGAYGYTF
TRBD2,TRBJ2-7,few,TRBV2,TGTGCCAGCACAGGACTAGCGAAGTACTTC,CASTGLAKYF
TRBD2,TRBJ2-1,few,TRBV12-3/TRBV12-4,TGTGCCAGCAGTTGGGTGCGGGGGGCCCCTTTGAATGAGCAGTTCTTC,CASSWVRGAPLNEQFF
.,TRBJ1-6,.,TRBV12-3/TRBV12-4,TGTGCCAGCAGTGTAGCGGTAAACTCACCCCTCCACTTT,CASSVAVNSPLHF
.,TRBJ2-2,.,TRBV4-1,TGCGCCAGTAGCCAAGAGAGCGTGATGAACACCGGGGAGCTGTTTTTT,CASSQESVMNTGELFF
.,TRBJ1-6,once,TRBV6-6,TGTGCCAGCAGTTACCCCCCAGACATCGATAATTCACCCCTCCACTTT,CASSYPPDIDNSPLHF
.,TRBJ1-2,.,TRBV5-6,TGTGCCAGCAGCTCCGGACAGAGCAATTCCTGGGATGGCTACACCTTC,CASSSGQSNSWDGYTF